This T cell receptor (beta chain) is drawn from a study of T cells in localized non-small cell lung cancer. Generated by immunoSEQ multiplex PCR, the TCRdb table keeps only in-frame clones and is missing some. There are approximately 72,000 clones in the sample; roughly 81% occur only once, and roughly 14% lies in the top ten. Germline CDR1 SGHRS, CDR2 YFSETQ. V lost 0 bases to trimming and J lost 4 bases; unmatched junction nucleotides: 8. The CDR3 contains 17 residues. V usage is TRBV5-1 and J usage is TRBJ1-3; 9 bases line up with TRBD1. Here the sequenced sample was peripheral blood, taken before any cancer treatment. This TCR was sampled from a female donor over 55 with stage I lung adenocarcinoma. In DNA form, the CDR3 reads TGCGCCAGCAGCTTGGACAGGGGGCATTCGGGAGGAAACACCATATATTTT. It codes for CASSLDRGHSGGNTIYF.